Listed here are 30 T cell receptor beta chains from one sample, sequenced in a study of blood T cell repertoires in COVID-19. This table comes from immunoSEQ multiplex PCR, and its TCRdb copy is limited to in-frame clones, with some not included. The sample gives more than 65,000 clones, over 80% of which show up once; approximately 6.4% is in the top ten. Material for sequencing was peripheral blood. The receptors stem from a woman aged 50 to 60 with acute or convalescent COVID-19.

This clone is medium-sized (0.01 to 0.1%) by share. The rearrangement links TRBV5-4 to TRBJ1-1; D is perhaps TRBD1 (5 bases). The CDR3 is 16 residues long. Germline-derived CDR1 and CDR2 are SGHNT and YYREEE (reference sequence). The V end lost 0 bases, the J end lost 0 bases, and 12 bases lay between the germline ends. The DNA for the CDR3 is TGTGCCAGCAGCTTGGGGGGGGAAGAATTGAACACTGAAGCTTTCTTT. The encoded protein is CASSLGGEELNTEAFF.

The chain uses TRBV7-9 and TRBJ1-1; D is perhaps TRBD1 (6 bases). Germline V gene lookup returns CDR1 SEHNR and CDR2 FQNEAQ (reference sequence). With 3 bases removed from V and 0 bases from J, the gap between germline ends came to 8 bases. This CDR3 comprises 14 residues. CDR3 DNA: TGTGCCAGCAGCTTTGGACAGTTGAACACTGAAGCTTTCTTT. It yields the protein CASSFGQLNTEAFF.

This chain links TRBV7-2 with TRBJ1-6, with 9 nucleotides matching TRBD1. Germline-derived CDR1 and CDR2 are SGHTA and FQGNSA. The CDR3 has 16 residues. V gave up 5 bases and J gave up 8 bases; unmatched junction bases: 10. DNA for the CDR3: TGTGCCAGCAGCCCCTCCGGGACAGGGATCTATTCACCCCTCCACTTT. It yields the protein CASSPSGTGIYSPLHF.

The chain combines TRBV5-4 with TRBJ1-1; D gene ambiguous. Germline CDR1 SGHNT, CDR2 YYREEE (reference sequence). Trimming stripped 4 bases from V and 0 bases from J, with 10 bases between. This CDR3 has 14 amino acids. The CDR3 DNA sequence: TGTGCCAGCAGCCCCAGGATAGTGAACACTGAAGCTTTCTTT. Encoded protein: CASSPRIVNTEAFF.

The CDR3, as DNA: TGTGCCAGCAGCTTAGCGCCCGGACGAGGGCACAATGAGCAGTTCTTC. Translated: CASSLAPGRGHNEQFF. V and J are TRBV7-2 and TRBJ2-1; a weak D match, TRBD2 (5 bases). The germline V and J ends were trimmed by 0 bases and 5 bases, with 14 bases remaining between them. Germline CDR1 SGHTA, CDR2 FQGNSA. This CDR3 comprises 16 residues.

The chain uses TRBV18 and TRBJ1-1; the D is unclear. The V end lost 6 bases, the J end lost 1 base, and 9 bases lay between the germline ends. The CDR3 covers 13 residues. Germline V gene lookup returns CDR1 KGHSH and CDR2 LQKENI. CDR3 amino acids: CASSYPGNTEAFF. The CDR3 nucleotides are TGTGCCAGCTCCTATCCGGGGAACACTGAAGCTTTCTTT.

This clone was found once. V is TRBV30 and J is TRBJ1-2; 8 positions agree with TRBD1. V dropped 1 base and J dropped 4; count of bases not matched to a gene: 2. CDR3 length equals 13 residues. Germline V gene sequence: CDR1 GTSNPN, CDR2 SVGIG (reference sequence). The CDR3 sequence is CAWSGQGAYGYTF. Written as DNA, the CDR3 is TGTGCCTGGAGTGGGCAGGGGGCCTATGGCTACACCTTC.

J is TRBJ1-1 and V is TRBV7-9; the match to TRBD1 covers 8 bases. CDR3 length: 18 residues. Looked up from germline, CDR1 is SEHNR and CDR2 is FQNEAQ (reference sequence). The V and J ends lost 1 base and 3 bases, in that order; junction bases with no gene match: 13. In DNA, the CDR3 is TGTGCCAGCAGCTTAGTGCTCGTGACAGGGGTCGGTGACACTGAAGCTTTCTTT. Amino acids: CASSLVLVTGVGDTEAFF.

The genes are TRBV15 and TRBJ2-2; the match to TRBD1 covers 8 bases. The CDR3 totals 15 residues. J gave up 7 bases and V 2 bases, and 6 bases lay outside the gene matches. The germline V gene has CDR1 LNHNV and CDR2 YYDKDF (reference sequence). The CDR3 bases are TGTGCCACCAGCAGACCTCAGGGGGCAATCGGGGAGCTGTTTTTT. Translated: CATSRPQGAIGELFF.

This chain joins TRBV19 and TRBJ1-6, with TRBD1 as a possible D gene (5 bases). Trimming cost V 7 bases and J 8 bases, with 15 bases left between them. CDR3 length equals 14 residues. Germline V gene data show CDR1 as LNHDA and CDR2 as SQIVND (reference sequence). CDR3 in amino acids: CASTSSGGDSPLHF. DNA of the CDR3: TGTGCCAGTACTTCATCTGGGGGGGATTCACCCCTCCACTTT.

This rearrangement joins TRBV11-2 to TRBJ2-7; 9 bases match TRBD1. The ends lost 1 base at V and 3 bases at J; junction bases unmatched: 7. This CDR3 comprises 16 residues. Germline CDR1 SGHAT, CDR2 FQNNGV. CDR3 bases: TGTGCCAGCAGCTTAGCGGCTATGGACAGGGGCTACGAGCAGTACTTC. Its translation: CASSLAAMDRGYEQYF.

Only one count was recorded for this clone. The V gene is TRBV5-5, the J gene TRBJ2-1; 7 bases fit TRBD1. With V trimmed by 4 bases and J by 10 bases, 8 bases remained unmatched. The germline V gene has CDR1 SGHKS and CDR2 YYEKEE (reference sequence). This CDR3 is 13 amino acids long. The CDR3 sequence is CASSTQQGYEQFF. The CDR3 nucleotides read TGTGCCAGCAGCACCCAACAGGGGTACGAGCAGTTCTTC.

This chain links TRBV19 with TRBJ1-5; TRBD1 aligns across 10 bases. Germline lookup yields CDR1 LNHDA and CDR2 SQIVND (reference sequence). This CDR3 is 14 amino acids long. J gave up 0 bases and V 9 bases, and 2 bases lay outside the gene matches. DNA for the CDR3: TGTGCCAGCGGGACAGGGGTTAGCAATCAGCCCCAGCATTTT. This codes for CASGTGVSNQPQHF.

The rearrangement joins TRBV7-9 to TRBJ2-1; tentative D call: TRBD2 (6 bases). From germline, CDR1 is SEHNR and CDR2 FQNEAQ (reference sequence). The CDR3 totals 16 residues. V lost 0 bases and J 7 bases, leaving 16 bases between the germline ends. Here the CDR3 reads CASSLAETRQGNEQFF. CDR3 nucleotide sequence: TGTGCCAGCAGCTTAGCGGAGACTAGACAAGGGAATGAGCAGTTCTTC.

The chain has TRBV19 and TRBJ1-2, with D hard to call. With 3 bases removed from V and 1 base from J, the gap between germline ends came to 6 bases. CDR3 length: 13 amino acids. Germline V gives CDR1 LNHDA, CDR2 SQIVND (reference sequence). The CDR3 coding sequence is TGTGCCAGTAGTATCTTCAGTAACTATGGCTACACCTTC. Amino acid sequence: CASSIFSNYGYTF. Full variable domain (remainder filled in from reference TRBV19 and TRBJ1-2): DGGITQSPKYLFRKEGQNVTLSCEQNLNHDAMYWYRQDPGQGLRLIYYSQIVNDFQKGDIAEGYSVSREKKESFPLTVTSAQKNPTAFYLCASSIFSNYGYTFGSGTRLTVV.

The chain employs TRBV5-1 and TRBJ2-2; D unclear. V was clipped by 0 bases and J by 2 bases, with 8 bases between them. The CDR3 spans 15 residues. CDR1 SGHRS and CDR2 YFSETQ come from the germline V gene. CDR3 region: CASSLDRVNTGELFF. As DNA, the CDR3 is TGCGCCAGCAGCTTGGACAGAGTCAACACCGGGGAGCTGTTTTTT.

V gene TRBV11-2 combines with J gene TRBJ2-2; a possible D gene is TRBD1 (6 bases). Germline V gene sequence: CDR1 SGHAT, CDR2 FQNNGV. Between the trimmed V and J ends, which lost 5 bases and 1 base, there was a span of 11 bases. The CDR3 is made up of 15 amino acids. The CDR3 nucleotides read TGTGCCAGCAGCGCCATGACAGGGAACACCGGGGAGCTGTTTTTT. It yields the protein CASSAMTGNTGELFF.

V usage is TRBV7-9 and J usage is TRBJ2-3, with 10 positions matching TRBD2. J lost 2 bases, V lost 3 bases, and 5 bases had no gene match. Germline V CDR1 and CDR2: SEHNR, FQNEAQ (reference sequence). The CDR3 is 16 amino acids. The CDR3 region is CASSFLLAGLTDTQYF. The CDR3 DNA is TGTGCCAGCAGCTTTTTACTAGCGGGACTCACAGATACGCAGTATTTT.

This clone was detected a few times. V and J are TRBV4-2 and TRBJ1-5; 7 bases map to TRBD1. CDR1 and CDR2 (germline): LGHNA, YNFKEQ. With V trimmed by 0 bases and J by 6 bases, 8 bases remained unmatched. The CDR3 loop spans 16 amino acids. CDR3 DNA sequence: TGTGCCAGCAGCCAAGATGTCGACAGGGCAGGTCAGCCCCAGCATTTT. Protein product: CASSQDVDRAGQPQHF.

This clone was seen just once. This sequence joins TRBV2 and TRBJ1-2; D remains ambiguous. Between the trimmed V and J ends, which lost 6 bases and 0 bases, there was a span of 11 bases. Germline V lookup: CDR1 SNHLY, CDR2 FYNNEI. This CDR3 is 14 amino acids long. This CDR3 reads CASRKEGTNYGYTF. The CDR3 DNA reads TGTGCCAGCAGGAAGGAGGGAACTAACTATGGCTACACCTTC.

This clone was observed a handful of times. The chain recombines TRBV7-9 with TRBJ1-2; tentative D call: TRBD1 (5 bases). Germline CDR1 SEHNR, CDR2 FQNEAQ (reference sequence). Trimming took off 5 bases at V and 2 bases at J, with 15 bases between the two ends. The CDR3 has 15 amino acids. The CDR3 spells CASSHSRVLNYGYTF. The CDR3 DNA sequence: TGTGCCAGCAGCCATTCCAGGGTCTTGAACTATGGCTACACCTTC.

The V gene is TRBV7-9, the J gene TRBJ2-7; the match to TRBD1 covers 9 bases. This CDR3 is 15 amino acids long. CDR1 is SEHNR and CDR2 is FQNEAQ in the germline V gene (reference sequence). J was trimmed by 2 bases and V by 3 bases; bases with no gene match: 5. In DNA form, the CDR3 reads TGTGCCAGCAGCTTTCAGGACAGGGGTACCTACGAGCAGTACTTC. Its translation: CASSFQDRGTYEQYF. The full variable domain, in which reference TRBV7-9 and TRBJ2-7 provide the parts outside the CDR3, is DTGVSQNPRHKITKRGQNVTFRCDPISEHNRLYWYRQTLGQGPEFLTYFQNEAQLEKSRLLSDRFSAERPKGSFSTLEIQRTEQGDSAMYLCASSFQDRGTYEQYFGPGTRLTVT.

Written as DNA, the CDR3 is TGTGCCAGCAGCTTGGTGGGACTGCCTCATACGCAGTATTTT. Translating gives CASSLVGLPHTQYF. The chain employs TRBV5-6 and TRBJ2-3, with D perhaps TRBD2 (6 bases). Germline V lookup: CDR1 SGHDT, CDR2 YYEEEE. V lost 0 bases and J 7 bases, leaving 12 bases between the germline ends. The CDR3 is made up of 14 amino acids.

The chain has TRBV28 and TRBJ2-3; D unclear. There are 10 residues in the CDR3. CDR1 is MDHEN, CDR2 SYDVKM, per germline. Deletions cut 6 bases from V and 6 bases from J, with 4 bases between. The CDR3 sequence: CASSRDTQYF. CDR3 nucleotides: TGTGCCAGCAGCCGGGATACGCAGTATTTT.

The rearrangement links TRBV15 to TRBJ1-5, with D unclear. V was pared by 4 bases and J by 7 bases, with 8 bases between. The germline V gene has CDR1 LNHNV and CDR2 YYDKDF (reference sequence). The CDR3 has 12 amino acids. CDR3 DNA: TGTGCCACCAGCAATGCAGGCCAGCCCCAGCATTTT. The encoded protein is CATSNAGQPQHF. The variable domain in full, completed from reference TRBV15 and TRBJ1-5, reads DAMVIQNPRYQVTQFGKPVTLSCSQTLNHNVMYWYQQKSSQAPKLLFHYYDKDFNNEADTPDNFQSRRPNTSFCFLDIRSPGLGDTAMYLCATSNAGQPQHFGDGTRLSIL.

The genes are TRBV27 and TRBJ2-3; D unclear. V lost 6 bases to trimming and J lost 4 bases, with 8 bases between them. Per the germline V gene, CDR1 is MNHEY and CDR2 is SMNVEV (reference sequence). This CDR3 spans 12 amino acids. CDR3 sequence: CASSPGSDTQYF. The DNA of the CDR3 is TGTGCCAGCAGCCCCGGGTCAGATACGCAGTATTTT.

This sequence joins TRBV19 and TRBJ1-5; 7 positions match TRBD1. After removal of 5 bases from V and 6 bases from J, the junction contained 4 bases not matched to a gene. Germline CDR1 and CDR2: LNHDA and SQIVND (reference sequence). This CDR3 region has 13 residues. For the CDR3, the DNA is TGTGCCAGTAGTGGCACAGGGGTTCAGCCCCAGCATTTT. This encodes CASSGTGVQPQHF.

This clone has a single count. The chain uses TRBV6-6 and TRBJ2-3; 15 bases map to TRBD2. The CDR3 is 17 residues long. CDR1 MNHNY and CDR2 SVGAGI come from the germline V gene (reference sequence). Trimming removed 5 bases from V and 2 bases from J; junction bases left unmatched: 5. The CDR3 sequence: CASSPGLAGGYTDTQYF. The CDR3 bases are TGTGCCAGCAGTCCAGGACTAGCGGGGGGGTACACAGATACGCAGTATTTT.

This chain links TRBV19 with TRBJ1-4; 7 bases map to TRBD1. CDR3 length: 14 amino acids. Germline V gene lookup returns CDR1 LNHDA and CDR2 SQIVND (reference sequence). V dropped 8 bases and J dropped 8; count of bases not matched to a gene: 11. The DNA for the CDR3 is TGTGCCAGTTCGCTACAGGGGTTAAAAGAAAAACTGTTTTTT. It yields the protein CASSLQGLKEKLFF.

This clone was observed a single time. The CDR3 DNA sequence: TGTGCCAGCATCGGACTACCGGGACAGGGACCGATTCGGAGGACTGAAGCTTTCTTT. Its translation is CASIGLPGQGPIRRTEAFF. V usage is TRBV2 and J usage is TRBJ1-1; 9 nucleotides match TRBD1. Unmatched junction bases numbered 23, after V lost 7 bases and J lost 5 bases. From germline, CDR1 is SNHLY and CDR2 FYNNEI. The length of the CDR3 is 19 residues.